The clone carrying this TCR beta chain occurred many times. Its matching antigen is unknown. Using its own MiXCR run on the 5' RACE reads, TCRdb lists one record per CDR3 protein. Here the sample spans about 750,000 distinct CDR3 sequences, under 20% being singletons. These data belong to a study of CD8 T cells in ankylosing spondylitis. Study-wide points: Within peripheral blood, clones linked to disease were CD8+ and relatively rare. Within matched ankylosing spondylitis synovial fluid, disease-linked clones were reportedly significantly enriched. A TCR beta motif made of fewer than ten highly homologous variants seemed typical of ankylosing spondylitis blood.

Germline values: CDR1 MRHNA, CDR2 SNTAGT. V lost 2 bases and J lost 10, with 12 bases in between. The CDR3 is made up of 13 amino acids. V and J are TRBV6-4 and TRBJ2-1; D is possibly TRBD2 (5 bases). The clonotype was recovered from a male donor with ankylosing spondylitis. Sequencing used blood, either unsorted or a sorted T cell fraction (not recorded which). The CDR3 loop is CASSDGSPGEQFF. CDR3 nucleotide sequence: TGTGCCAGCAGTGACGGGAGTCCTGGGGAGCAGTTCTTC.